The clone carrying this T cell receptor (beta chain) was counted once. Its antigen is not identified. One end of the junction is discordant with germline, which a read error may explain. The sample originates from a study of tumor-infiltrating lymphocytes in primary liver carcinoma. Study summary: Patients comprised men and women whose ages fell between 30 and 69 years.

This CDR3 has 11 amino acids. Study findings and constraints: In tumor-adjacent and tumor-blood pairs, overlap was lower than in tumor region pairs.

Synthesis of TCR beta cDNA was carried out from approximately 470 ng total RNA with a constant-region primer. Researchers made the TCR beta libraries by running three nested multiplex PCR rounds with slightly modified ARM-PCR. Investigators reported that the first two PCR rounds, at 10 to 11 cycles each, used TRBV1-TRBV30 forward primers with a C-beta reverse primer. TCRdb used MiXCR to reprocess the multiplex PCR reads, holding one entry per CDR3 protein. This repertoire shows approximately 320,000 distinct CDR3 sequences, roughly 60% found once; its top ten account for over 15%. It was unsorted whole blood that yielded blood RNA, and germline DNA was also extracted.

The chain uses TRBV12-3 or TRBV12-4 and TRBJ2-1, with D unresolved. The sequencing input was peripheral blood. The receptor comes from a woman in her twenties or thirties with primary liver carcinoma and hepatitis B virus infection. For the CDR3, the DNA is TGTGCTAGCAGTCCCCTCGGCCCCCGGATCTTC. This sequence encodes CASSPLGPRIF.